This TCR beta chain was found in a study of response to subunit inactivated influenza vaccine. V was shortened by 8 bases and J by 9 bases, with 22 bases between the two germline ends. CDR1 is ENHRY, CDR2 SYGVKD, per germline. This CDR3 is 14 amino acids long. TCRdb itself ran the RT-PCR reads through MiXCR, one entry per CDR3 protein. The sample has some 550,000 distinct CDR3 sequences, roughly 25% seen once. These same records also appear under a second study, on T cells expressing NK-cell markers. As reported in that work: TCR beta libraries carry UMIs added by 5'RACE template switching. Several experiments employed an anti-gamma-delta TCR antibody to confine sorting to alpha-beta TCR T cells.

Here the sequenced sample was CD4+ T cells sorted from PBMCs, taken approximately 13 days after vaccination. The chain carries TRBV10-3 and TRBJ2-5; the D is unclear. This sequence originates from a man aged 50-60 years who received an inactivated influenza vaccine. The CDR3 sequence is CAIYDPGGQRAQYF. In nucleotides, the CDR3 is TGTGCCATCTACGACCCAGGCGGCCAAAGGGCCCAGTACTTC.